The 22 T cell receptor beta chains in this list originate from one sample, sequenced in a study of shared clonotypes between healthy human individuals. Produced via immunoSEQ multiplex PCR; TCRdb's table is partial and in-frame only. The repertoire has 2 million to 2.5 million clones, 90% to 95% of them found once; the top ten carry about 0.39%. Sequencing input: naive CD4+ T cells from PBMCs. The subset denotes: CD45RA+ positively selected. All receptors come from a man aged 18 to 30 in good health. Some clones in this sample may be carry-over from other donors' samples.

This chain joins TRBV6-5 and TRBJ2-7; 9 nucleotides match TRBD1. Trimming took 0 bases from V and 6 from J; bases not matched to a gene: 6. The CDR3 sequence is 15 residues long. The germline CDR1 and CDR2 sequences are MNHEY and SVGAGI. CDR3 loop: CASSYSTGGLGEQYF. The CDR3 DNA reads TGTGCCAGCAGTTACTCGACAGGGGGGTTAGGCGAGCAGTACTTC.

This rearrangement joins TRBV6-1 to TRBJ2-5, with a possible D match to TRBD1 (5 bases). The CDR3 runs to 13 residues. Deletions cut 6 bases from V and 5 bases from J, with 13 bases between. The V gene's germline CDR1 is MNHNS and CDR2 SASEGT. The CDR3 loop is CASRQALQETQYF. The DNA for the CDR3 is TGTGCCAGCAGACAGGCGCTGCAGGAGACCCAGTACTTC.

This clone is a singleton in its sample. V gene TRBV5-1 combines with J gene TRBJ2-1; 10 bases align to TRBD2. The J segment lost 6 bases and the V segment lost 3 bases, leaving 12 bases of the junction unmatched. Germline V CDR1 and CDR2: SGHRS, YFSETQ. The CDR3 has 17 residues. The chain's CDR3 is CASSSGLAPIGGNEQFF. The CDR3 DNA is TGCGCCAGCAGCTCGGGACTAGCGCCAATAGGGGGCAATGAGCAGTTCTTC.

In its sample, this clone was seen once. The chain combines TRBV11-2 with TRBJ2-1, with D perhaps being TRBD1 or TRBD2 (5 bases each). This CDR3 spans 14 amino acids. Between the trimmed V and J ends, which lost 5 bases and 10 bases, there was a span of 18 bases. CDR1 is SGHAT, CDR2 FQNNGV, per germline. The CDR3 protein is CASSPISRGGEQFF. The CDR3 nucleotides are TGTGCCAGCAGCCCGATTTCCCGGGGCGGAGAGCAGTTCTTC.

The gene calls are TRBV10-3 and TRBJ2-2; D is unresolved. The CDR3 runs 15 residues. Germline V lookup: CDR1 ENHRY, CDR2 SYGVKD. Between the trimmed V and J ends, which lost 5 bases and 0 bases, there was a span of 10 bases. The CDR3, as DNA: TGTGCCATCAGTTGGCAGGCCGCGAACACCGGGGAGCTGTTTTTT. Translated, it gives CAISWQAANTGELFF.

This clone was counted only a few times. The V call is TRBV13, the J call TRBJ1-1, with TRBD1 as a possible D gene (6 bases). Germline V gene data show CDR1 as PRHDT and CDR2 as FYEKMQ (reference sequence). Trimming stripped 3 bases from V and 1 base from J, with 9 bases between. The CDR3 has 14 residues. CDR3 amino acids: CASSFPTGNTEAFF. CDR3 nucleotide sequence: TGTGCCAGCAGCTTCCCGACAGGGAACACTGAAGCTTTCTTT. Full variable domain (rest looked up from reference TRBV13 and TRBJ1-1): AAGVIQSPRHLIKEKRETATLKCYPIPRHDTVYWYQQGPGQDPQFLISFYEKMQSDKGSIPDRFSAQQFSDYHSELNMSSLELGDSALYFCASSFPTGNTEAFFGQGTRLTVV.

The chain couples TRBV4-1 to TRBJ1-5, with D perhaps matching TRBD1 (6 bases). The CDR3 is 17 residues long. V lost 4 bases, J lost 0 bases, and 16 bases lay in between. From germline, CDR1 is MGHRA and CDR2 YSYEKL. CDR3 residues: CASSPSGTPYSNQPQHF. The CDR3 nucleotides read TGCGCCAGCAGCCCGTCCGGGACACCTTATAGCAATCAGCCCCAGCATTTT.

The genes are TRBV14 and TRBJ2-2, with 9 bases that match TRBD2. Germline-derived CDR1 and CDR2 are SGHDN and FVKESK. J was trimmed by 1 base and V by 3 bases; bases with no gene match: 18. The CDR3 has 21 amino acids. As DNA, the CDR3 is TGTGCCAGCAGCCATTTCACCGGGCGCGGGAGGGCCCTACGGAACACCGGGGAGCTGTTTTTT. Its translation: CASSHFTGRGRALRNTGELFF.

The genes are TRBV7-9 and TRBJ2-1, with D possibly matching TRBD2 (6 bases). Germline CDR1 is SEHNR and CDR2 is FQNEAQ (reference sequence). V was cut by 3 bases and J by 6 bases, with 12 bases left in between. The CDR3 has 14 residues. CDR3 amino acids: CASSLAGTVNEQFF. As DNA, the CDR3 is TGTGCCAGCAGCTTGGCCGGGACTGTCAATGAGCAGTTCTTC.

The chain has TRBV6-6 and TRBJ1-2, with 9 bases aligning to TRBD1. Per the germline V gene, CDR1 is MNHNY and CDR2 is SVGAGI (reference sequence). The CDR3 length is 14 residues. The V gene end was trimmed by 5 bases and the J gene end by 4 bases; junction bases not matched to a gene: 5. CDR3 protein: CASSPTGGFYGYTF. Written as DNA, the CDR3 is TGTGCCAGCAGTCCGACAGGGGGTTTCTATGGCTACACCTTC.

The genes are TRBV5-1 and TRBJ2-3; 7 nucleotides agree with TRBD2. The CDR3 runs to 16 residues. Germline CDR1 is SGHRS and CDR2 is YFSETQ. V lost 1 base to trimming and J lost 4 bases; unmatched junction nucleotides: 9. The CDR3 sequence is CASSLSAAGGSDTQYF. The CDR3 DNA sequence: TGCGCCAGCAGCTTGTCAGCAGCCGGGGGGTCAGATACGCAGTATTTT.

The rearrangement joins TRBV7-2 to TRBJ1-4; D perhaps matches TRBD1 (5 bases). The CDR3 extends over 18 amino acids. V lost 1 base to trimming and J lost 0 bases, with 15 bases between them. Germline lookup yields CDR1 SGHTA and CDR2 FQGNSA. CDR3 protein: CASSLGSRVVATNEKLFF. DNA for the CDR3: TGTGCCAGCAGCTTAGGTAGCAGGGTGGTGGCAACTAATGAAAAACTGTTTTTT.

This clone was seen just once. The chain carries TRBV30 and TRBJ2-1; 10 bases agree with TRBD2. With V trimmed by 2 bases and J by 3 bases, 13 bases remained unmatched. CDR3 length equals 18 residues. The germline CDR1 and CDR2 sequences are GTSNPN and SVGIG (reference sequence). CDR3 protein: CAWSQAILSSGSYNEQFF. The CDR3 nucleotides are TGTGCCTGGAGTCAGGCTATTTTGTCTAGCGGGAGCTACAATGAGCAGTTCTTC.

The gene calls are TRBV2 and TRBJ1-2; perhaps TRBD1 as D (5 bases). Germline V lookup: CDR1 SNHLY, CDR2 FYNNEI. This CDR3 region has 13 residues. Trimming pared 7 bases from V and 8 bases from J, leaving 17 bases between. CDR3 nucleotide sequence: TGTGCCAGCACCCGGGGGGGGAAAGAGGGCTACACCTTC. Amino acids: CASTRGGKEGYTF.

The rearrangement joins TRBV30 to TRBJ1-2, with D perhaps matching TRBD1 (5 bases). V was trimmed by 2 bases and J by 5 bases, leaving 15 bases between them. Germline V gene sequence: CDR1 GTSNPN, CDR2 SVGIG (reference sequence). CDR3 size: 14 residues. Here the CDR3 DNA reads TGTGCCTGGAGTCCCCGGACGGGGCGTTATGGCTACACCTTC. This gives the protein CAWSPRTGRYGYTF. The complete variable domain, with remaining parts taken from reference TRBV30 and TRBJ1-2, reads SQTIHQWPATLVQPVGSPLSLECTVEGTSNPNLYWYRQAAGRGLQLLFYSVGIGQISSEVPQNLSASRPQDRQFILSSKKLLLSDSGFYLCAWSPRTGRYGYTFGSGTRLTVV.

The rearrangement links TRBV4-3 to TRBJ2-1; tentative D call: TRBD2 (6 bases). Germline V gene data show CDR1 as LGHNA and CDR2 as YSLEER. Trimming stripped 0 bases from V and 7 bases from J, with 16 bases between. The CDR3 contains 16 residues. The CDR3 is CASSQDAREIENEQFF. The CDR3 DNA reads TGCGCCAGCAGCCAAGATGCTCGGGAGATCGAGAATGAGCAGTTCTTC.

Only one count was recorded for this clone. The junction departs from germline at one end; a sequencing error may be responsible. This chain joins TRBV28 and TRBJ1-4; D perhaps matches TRBD1 (5 bases). Germline CDR1 reads MDHEN; CDR2 reads SYDVKM. This CDR3 is 18 amino acids long. The CDR3 protein is CASRFSVGAGGPNEKLFF. The DNA of the CDR3 is TGTGCCAGCCGTTTCAGCGTCGGCGCGGGGGGACCTAATGAAAAACTGTTTTTT.

This chain connects TRBV28 to TRBJ1-4; the D is unclear. The CDR3 loop spans 15 amino acids. Trimming stripped 3 bases from V and 3 bases from J, with 11 bases between. The germline gives CDR1 MDHEN, CDR2 SYDVKM. As DNA, the CDR3 is TGTGCCAGCAGTTTTTTAGGGAGCGCTAATGAAAAACTGTTTTTT. Its protein product is CASSFLGSANEKLFF.

V is TRBV19 and J is TRBJ2-1; 13 bases map to TRBD2. V trimming: 5 bases; J trimming: 4 bases; junction bases outside the gene matches: 11. The CDR3 has 18 amino acids. Germline V gene sequence: CDR1 LNHDA, CDR2 SQIVND (reference sequence). The CDR3 region has the DNA TGTGCCAGTAGTTTAGGACTAGCGGGAGCCTTCCCTTACAATGAGCAGTTCTTC. As protein: CASSLGLAGAFPYNEQFF.

The rearrangement links TRBV19 to TRBJ1-5; D not certain. CDR3 length: 14 amino acids. Germline V gives CDR1 LNHDA, CDR2 SQIVND (reference sequence). V was shortened by 9 bases and J by 3 bases, with 15 bases between the two germline ends. CDR3 region: CASSIRQPNQPQHF. CDR3 nucleotide sequence: TGTGCCAGCAGCATCCGGCAGCCCAATCAGCCCCAGCATTTT.

The gene calls are TRBV27 and TRBJ2-1; 7 bases map to TRBD2. The length of the CDR3 is 14 residues. With 8 bases clipped from V and 4 bases from J, the junction kept 8 bases outside the gene matches. Germline CDR1 and CDR2: MNHEY and SMNVEV (reference sequence). In DNA, the CDR3 is TGTGCCAGCGGATGGCGGGAGTCATACAATGAGCAGTTCTTC. It yields the protein CASGWRESYNEQFF.

The chain carries TRBV7-2 and TRBJ1-1; D unclear. In germline, CDR1 is SGHTA, CDR2 FQGNSA. The CDR3 consists of 14 residues. Trimming cost V 1 base and J 3 bases, with 9 bases left between them. The CDR3 DNA is TGTGCCAGCAGCTTAGTACGGGGTTACACTGAAGCTTTCTTT. Amino acid sequence: CASSLVRGYTEAFF.